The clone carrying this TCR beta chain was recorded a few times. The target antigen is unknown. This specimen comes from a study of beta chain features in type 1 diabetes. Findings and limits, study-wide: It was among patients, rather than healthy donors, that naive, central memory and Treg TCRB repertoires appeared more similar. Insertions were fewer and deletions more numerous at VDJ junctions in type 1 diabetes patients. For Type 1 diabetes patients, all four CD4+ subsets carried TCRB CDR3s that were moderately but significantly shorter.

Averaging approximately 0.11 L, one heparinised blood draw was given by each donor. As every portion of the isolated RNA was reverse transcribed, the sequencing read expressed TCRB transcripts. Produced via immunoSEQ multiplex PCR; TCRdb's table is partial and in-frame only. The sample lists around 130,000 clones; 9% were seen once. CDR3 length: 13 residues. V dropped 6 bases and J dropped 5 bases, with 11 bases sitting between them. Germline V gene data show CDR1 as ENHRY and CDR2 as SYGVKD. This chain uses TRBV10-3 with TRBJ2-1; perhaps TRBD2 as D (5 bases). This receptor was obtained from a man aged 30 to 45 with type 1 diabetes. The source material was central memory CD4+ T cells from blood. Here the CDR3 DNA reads TGTGCCATCAGGGACTCGGGCCACAATGAGCAGTTCTTC. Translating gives CAIRDSGHNEQFF.